This record covers a single TCR beta chain. No antigen is known for it. This sample was taken from a study of shared clonotypes between healthy human individuals. Study-level points and caveats: Tissue TCR repertoires likely differ from these blood-only repertoires.

The test was conducted at deep level. In the authors' workflow: ImmunoSEQ supplied junction-only sequences lacking quality scores, so filtering was different. Sequencing used immunoSEQ multiplex PCR; TCRdb keeps in-frame clones, though not all of them. V, J and clone size are taken as reported in that table, and D and trimming were inferred from the DNA itself. The data hold about 120,000 clones, with over 65% observed a single time. Losses at the gene ends were 2 bases for V and 10 bases for J; bases not matched to a gene: 15. The CDR3 length is 17 residues. Germline CDR1 reads SGHRS; CDR2 reads YFSETQ.

Sequences were obtained from memory CD8+ T cells sorted from blood. Subset given: CD45RO+ cells pooled with CCR7-negative TemRA cells. This rearrangement joins TRBV5-1 to TRBJ2-1; 10 positions agree with TRBD2. This TCR was recovered from a woman in her twenties or thirties in good health. DNA of the CDR3: TGCGCCAGCAGCTTCTCCGGGACTAGCGATCATCCCGGGGAGCAGTTCTTC. As protein: CASSFSGTSDHPGEQFF.